This T cell receptor (beta chain) was found in a study of T cell responses to AZD1222 COVID-19 vaccine. General observations from the study: Only after the peak T cell response were repertoires sampled.

Repertoires were generated with immunoSEQ multiplex PCR, while TCRdb's copy carries only in-frame clones and drops some. The sample lists 150,000 to 180,000 clones, 90% to 95% seen once, with less than 1.6% in the top ten. This CDR3 comprises 16 residues. CDR1 PRHDT and CDR2 FYEKMQ come from the germline V gene (reference sequence). Trimming took off 4 bases at V and 3 bases at J, with 17 bases between the two ends. Of note for this clone: No antigen is known for it.

The material sequenced was peripheral blood, taken 28 days after the second AZD1222 dose. The rearrangement links TRBV13 to TRBJ2-3, with TRBD2 as a possible D gene (5 bases). The source of this sequence is an adult who received the AZD1222 COVID-19 vaccine. In nucleotides, the CDR3 is TGTGCCAGCAGCTCCGCTTATCCGAGGAGGACAGATACGCAGTATTTT. This encodes CASSSAYPRRTDTQYF.